This T cell receptor beta chain was sequenced in a study of PD-L1 blockade in urothelial cancer. At the level of the study: The patients first took atezolizumab around 2014, receiving 1,200 mg intravenously every 3 weeks. About 90% of the 29 patients were males with bladder-origin urothelial cancer.

Sequencing was performed with immunoSEQ multiplex PCR; in TCRdb, only in-frame clones are kept and a portion is missing. The sample has 50,000 or so clones, more than 65% seen once. Study-level points and caveats: Durable-benefit patients had greater expansion of tumor-associated blood clones at 3 weeks.

Patients' cancers were locally advanced or metastatic urothelial carcinomas. On this clone itself: The antigen is undetermined.

This CDR3 is 15 amino acids long. V was clipped by 5 bases and J by 4 bases; unmatched bases: 6. The V gene's germline CDR1 is LNHDA and CDR2 SQIVND (reference sequence). This chain uses TRBV19 with TRBJ2-7; 12 bases line up with TRBD1. The source material was PBMCs, sampled around atezolizumab (anti-PD-L1) treatment. The TCR sequence derives from a man between 65 and 85 years old with urothelial cancer. The DNA of the CDR3 is TGTGCCAGTAGTTCATCGGGACAGGGGGCGTACGAGCAGTACTTC. This translates into CASSSSGQGAYEQYF.